A single sample gave rise to the 24 T cell receptor beta chains below, sequenced in a study of blood T cell repertoires in COVID-19. Generated by immunoSEQ multiplex PCR, the TCRdb table keeps only in-frame clones and is missing some. Here the sample spans about 150,000 clones, around 84% being singletons. Material for sequencing was peripheral blood. These TCRs come from a middle-aged man with active or convalescent COVID-19.

This chain connects TRBV2 to TRBJ1-3; TRBD1 aligns across 8 bases. CDR3 length equals 15 residues. V dropped 5 bases and J dropped 4; count of bases not matched to a gene: 7. Germline V gene sequence: CDR1 SNHLY, CDR2 FYNNEI. This CDR3 is CASSPTGGGGNTIYF. The CDR3 DNA reads as TGTGCCAGCAGTCCAACAGGGGGAGGAGGAAACACCATATATTTT. The variable domain in full, completed from reference TRBV2 and TRBJ1-3, reads EPEVTQTPSHQVTQMGQEVILRCVPISNHLYFYWYRQILGQKVEFLVSFYNNEISEKSEIFDDQFSVERPDGSNFTLKIRSTKLEDSAMYFCASSPTGGGGNTIYFGEGSWLTVV.

Only one count was recorded for this clone. The chain employs TRBV7-2 and TRBJ2-5, with D possibly TRBD2 on 5 matching bases. This CDR3 is 14 amino acids long. V was shortened by 1 base and J by 2 bases, with 8 bases between the two germline ends. In germline, CDR1 is SGHTA, CDR2 FQGNSA. The DNA for the CDR3 is TGTGCCAGCAGCTTAGTAGGCGGGCAAGAGACCCAGTACTTC. This gives the protein CASSLVGGQETQYF. Full variable domain (remainder filled in from reference TRBV7-2 and TRBJ2-5): GAGVSQSPSNKVTEKGKDVELRCDPISGHTALYWYRQSLGQGLEFLIYFQGNSAPDKSGLPSDRFSAERTGGSVSTLTIQRTQQEDSAVYLCASSLVGGQETQYFGPGTRLLVL.

The chain uses TRBV3-1 (or the pseudogene TRBV3-2) and TRBJ2-1, with D perhaps matching TRBD2 (5 bases). Per the germline V gene, CDR1 is LGHDT and CDR2 is YNNKEL (reference sequence). The CDR3 is made up of 16 amino acids. Deletions cut 1 base from V and 6 bases from J, with 16 bases between. This CDR3 reads CASSQAGSNVPNEQFF. The CDR3 bases are TGTGCCAGCAGCCAAGCTGGGAGTAACGTACCCAATGAGCAGTTCTTC.

The chain is built from TRBV19 and TRBJ1-6, with 7 bases fitting TRBD1. CDR3 length equals 17 residues. The germline gives CDR1 LNHDA, CDR2 SQIVND (reference sequence). The V segment lost 3 bases and the J segment 9 bases; nucleotides outside the gene matches: 14. Here the CDR3 DNA reads TGTGCCAGTAGTATGAGAGGGCCGGAGACAGGGACTTCACCCCTCCACTTT. This sequence encodes CASSMRGPETGTSPLHF.

This chain links TRBV5-6 with TRBJ2-2; D possibly corresponds to TRBD1 (6 bases). The germline V and J ends were trimmed by 0 bases and 1 base, with 10 bases remaining between them. CDR1 and CDR2 (germline): SGHDT, YYEEEE. The CDR3 runs to 16 residues. The CDR3 region is CASSLVGGRNTGELFF. CDR3 DNA: TGTGCCAGCAGCTTGGTTGGGGGCCGGAACACCGGGGAGCTGTTTTTT.

This clone has only one observation. The chain employs TRBV18 and TRBJ1-4; D remains ambiguous. In germline, CDR1 is KGHSH, CDR2 LQKENI. The CDR3 runs 13 residues. V was clipped by 2 bases and J by 5 bases, with 6 bases between them. Here the CDR3 DNA reads TGTGCCAGCTCACCATCAGTAAATGAAAAACTGTTTTTT. This sequence encodes CASSPSVNEKLFF.

V usage is TRBV5-1 and J usage is TRBJ1-1; D might be TRBD1 (5 bases). The CDR3 loop spans 14 amino acids. V lost 4 bases and J 2 bases, leaving 12 bases between the germline ends. Germline CDR1 and CDR2: SGHRS and YFSETQ. DNA for the CDR3: TGCGCCAGCAGCCTGGAGACAGACAACACTGAAGCTTTCTTT. Translating it yields CASSLETDNTEAFF. Drawing the rest from reference TRBV5-1 and TRBJ1-1, the complete variable domain is KAGVTQTPRYLIKTRGQQVTLSCSPISGHRSVSWYQQTPGQGLQFLFEYFSETQRNKGNFPGRFSGRQFSNSRSEMNVSTLELGDSALYLCASSLETDNTEAFFGQGTRLTVV.

This chain joins TRBV7-8 and TRBJ2-7; D is ambiguous. The germline gives CDR1 SGHVS, CDR2 FQNEAQ. This CDR3 comprises 16 residues. V was pared by 4 bases and J by 2 bases, with 18 bases between. The CDR3 nucleotides read TGTGCCAGCAGCTCGCTAGGAGTCGTGCTGGCCTACGAGCAGTACTTC. Translation: CASSSLGVVLAYEQYF.

The J gene is TRBJ2-1, the V gene TRBV4-3, with 13 nucleotides matching TRBD2. Unmatched junction bases numbered 16, after V lost 0 bases and J lost 8 bases. Germline values: CDR1 LGHNA, CDR2 YSLEER. The CDR3 spans 20 residues. CDR3 DNA: TGCGCCAGCAGCCAAGATGAGAGGGGGACTAGCGGGATTAGGGGGCATGAGCAGTTCTTC. Amino acid sequence: CASSQDERGTSGIRGHEQFF.

This clone was observed a handful of times. The chain couples TRBV3-1 (or the pseudogene TRBV3-2) to TRBJ2-1; a weak D match, TRBD2 (6 bases). The CDR3 sequence is 13 residues long. Trimming pared 1 base from V and 9 bases from J, leaving 10 bases between. CDR1 LGHDT and CDR2 YNNKEL come from the germline V gene (reference sequence). CDR3 DNA sequence: TGTGCCAGCAGCCAAGGTCGGGAGCGTGAGCAGTTCTTC. Residues: CASSQGREREQFF.

This clone occurred once. The CDR3 spells CASTRDRAHSPLHF. In DNA, the CDR3 is TGCGCCAGCACTCGGGACAGGGCTCATTCACCCCTCCACTTT. The chain combines TRBV4-3 with TRBJ1-6; TRBD1 agrees at 9 bases. After removal of 7 bases from V and 8 bases from J, the junction contained 6 bases not matched to a gene. This CDR3 is built from 14 residues. Per germline, CDR1 LGHNA and CDR2 YSLEER.

For the CDR3, the DNA is TGTGCCACCAGTGATACCCCGGCGAACACCGGGGAGCTGTTTTTT. As protein: CATSDTPANTGELFF. The gene calls are TRBV24-1 and TRBJ2-2; no clear D. The germline V gene encodes CDR1 KGHDR and CDR2 SFDVKD. Deletions cut 3 bases from V and 0 bases from J, with 7 bases between. CDR3 length: 15 residues.

CDR3 bases: TGTGCCAGTAGTGCACTCTTTGGCGGGAGTGGCAACACCGGGGAGCTGTTTTTT. This encodes CASSALFGGSGNTGELFF. This chain connects TRBV19 to TRBJ2-2, with 7 bases fitting TRBD2. Germline assignment: CDR1 LNHDA and CDR2 SQIVND (reference sequence). J was trimmed by 2 bases and V by 5 bases; bases with no gene match: 14. The CDR3 runs to 18 residues.

The rearrangement links TRBV28 to TRBJ2-7; TRBD1 aligns across 10 bases. V shed 6 bases, J shed 3 bases, and the junction held 8 bases outside the gene matches. Germline CDR1 is MDHEN and CDR2 is SYDVKM. The CDR3 has 15 amino acids. The DNA for the CDR3 is TGTGCCAGCAGGACCGCCGGACAGGGGGTCTACGAGCAGTACTTC. Protein product: CASRTAGQGVYEQYF.

CDR3 sequence reads: CASSLGQGSYNSPLHF. CDR3 sequence (DNA): TGTGCCAGCAGTTTAGGACAGGGTTCCTATAATTCACCCCTCCACTTT. The rearrangement uses TRBV6-5 and TRBJ1-6; 8 positions match TRBD1. CDR1 MNHEY and CDR2 SVGAGI come from the germline V gene. V trimming: 4 bases; J trimming: 1 base; junction bases outside the gene matches: 3. The CDR3 has 16 residues.

The genes are TRBV7-6 and TRBJ2-6; D perhaps matches TRBD2 (6 bases). There are 17 residues in the CDR3. Germline V gives CDR1 SGHVS, CDR2 FNYEAQ. V was trimmed by 5 bases and J by 0 bases, leaving 14 bases between them. The CDR3 nucleotides are TGTGCCAGCAGCCCTATCGGGGGACCCTCTGGGGCCAACGTCCTGACTTTC. It codes for CASSPIGGPSGANVLTF.

The chain employs TRBV7-2 and TRBJ2-5; TRBD1 matches at 11 bases. J lost 7 bases, V lost 5 bases, and 9 bases had no gene match. The CDR3 extends over 15 amino acids. Germline V gene lookup returns CDR1 SGHTA and CDR2 FQGNSA. The DNA of the CDR3 is TGTGCCAGCAGCCCCGAAGGGACAGGGGGGGTGACCCAGTACTTC. It translates to CASSPEGTGGVTQYF.

This chain connects TRBV5-1 to TRBJ2-1; unclear D gene. Trimming shortened V by 1 base and J by 3 bases, and 8 bases separated the two germline ends. Looked up from germline, CDR1 is SGHRS and CDR2 is YFSETQ. This CDR3 has 14 amino acids. The CDR3 sequence: CASSLSLGYNEQFF. The CDR3 DNA sequence: TGCGCCAGCAGCTTGTCTCTCGGCTACAATGAGCAGTTCTTC.

A note on this clone: At the DNA level, this CDR3 is encoded by other sequences in the same sample as well. V gene TRBV9 combines with J gene TRBJ2-2; a possible D gene is TRBD1 (6 bases). Trimming cost V 3 bases and J 7 bases, with 19 bases left between them. Germline V lookup: CDR1 SGDLS, CDR2 YYNGEE. The CDR3 is 16 amino acids. The CDR3 reads CASSATPRGIGGELFF. CDR3 sequence (DNA): TGTGCCAGCAGCGCTACACCGAGGGGGATTGGCGGGGAGCTGTTTTTT.

The V and J genes are TRBV5-6 and TRBJ2-1; TRBD2 matches at 8 bases. The CDR3 has 15 residues. Germline V gene data show CDR1 as SGHDT and CDR2 as YYEEEE. V gave up 5 bases and J gave up 2 bases; unmatched junction bases: 6. CDR3 coding DNA: TGTGCCAGCAGTGCTAGCGGGTCCGCCTACAATGAGCAGTTCTTC. Protein: CASSASGSAYNEQFF.

This chain links TRBV5-4 with TRBJ1-2; D is unresolved. V gave up 4 bases and J gave up 5 bases, with 12 bases separating them. The CDR3 runs to 13 residues. Germline loops: CDR1 SGHNT, CDR2 YYREEE (reference sequence). The chain's CDR3 is CASSLDGYYGYTF. DNA of the CDR3: TGTGCCAGCAGCCTGGACGGTTATTATGGCTACACCTTC.

The V call is TRBV5-5, the J call TRBJ1-6; 7 nucleotides align to TRBD1. The CDR3 covers 14 residues. Germline-derived CDR1 and CDR2 are SGHKS and YYEKEE (reference sequence). V trimming: 7 bases; J trimming: 4 bases; junction bases outside the gene matches: 5. The DNA of the CDR3 is TGTGCCAGCGGCCGACAGGGATATAATTCACCCCTCCACTTT. The encoded protein is CASGRQGYNSPLHF.

The chain employs TRBV6-6 and TRBJ1-5; TRBD1 agrees at 9 bases. The CDR3 contains 14 residues. Germline values: CDR1 MNHNY, CDR2 SVGAGI (reference sequence). J was trimmed by 2 bases and V by 7 bases; bases with no gene match: 3. This CDR3 reads CASTQGAGNQPQHF. CDR3 in DNA: TGTGCCAGCACACAGGGGGCAGGCAATCAGCCCCAGCATTTT.

V and J are TRBV7-2 and TRBJ1-5, with D unresolved. Germline V CDR1 and CDR2: SGHTA, FQGNSA. The CDR3 loop spans 13 amino acids. Trimming cost V 4 bases and J 6 bases, with 10 bases left between them. The CDR3 DNA follows: TGTGCCAGCAGCTCAAGTCCCGGTCAGCCCCAGCATTTT. Its translation is CASSSSPGQPQHF.